One and the same sample provided the 8 T cell receptor beta chains below, sequenced in a study (dated by TCRdb to the mid-2010s). Libraries were prepared through RT-PCR. Sequencing used an Illumina MiSeq. Clones were called with MiXCR by TCRdb after fastp trimmed the public reads at Q25, and only in-frame beta chains were retained. One record per CDR3 amino acid sequence lists the most common genes and DNA. Present in this sample are about 680,000 distinct CDR3 sequences, 12% to 15% of which were seen just once. The top ten hold roughly 3.9% of the sample. Source material: memory CD4+ T cells from blood. These receptors were collected from a female donor in good health, serving as a healthy control.

The sample holds a few counts of this clonotype. This sequence joins TRBV7-6 and TRBJ2-7; tentatively, D is TRBD1 (6 bases). V lost 1 base, J lost 2 bases, and 12 bases lay in between. The germline CDR1 and CDR2 sequences are SGHVS and FNYEAQ. The CDR3 is 15 amino acids. The CDR3 DNA reads as TGTGCCAGCAGCTTAGAGGTCCAGGGGCCCTACGAGCAGTACTTC. Protein: CASSLEVQGPYEQYF.

This clonotype has a handful of counts. V gene TRBV10-3 combines with J gene TRBJ2-3; TRBD2 matches 13 bases. This CDR3 has 14 amino acids. The germline V gene encodes CDR1 ENHRY and CDR2 SYGVKD. Losses at the gene ends were 10 bases for V and 1 base for J; bases not matched to a gene: 2. CDR3 coding DNA: TGTGCCACGGGGACTAGCGGGGGCACAGATACGCAGTATTTT. It encodes CATGTSGGTDTQYF.

This clonotype was seen more than once but under ten times. V usage is TRBV7-2 and J usage is TRBJ1-2, with D perhaps TRBD1 (6 bases). Germline CDR1 reads SGHTA; CDR2 reads FQGNSA. Trimming took 0 bases from V and 7 from J, leaving 9 bases between them. This CDR3 has 13 amino acids. CDR3 coding DNA: TGTGCCAGCAGCTTAGCGGCCAGGGGTGGCTACACCTTC. This sequence encodes CASSLAARGGYTF. The variable domain in full, with the rest retrieved from reference TRBV7-2 and TRBJ1-2, is GAGVSQSPSNKVTEKGKDVELRCDPISGHTALYWYRQSLGQGLEFLIYFQGNSAPDKSGLPSDRFSAERTGGSVSTLTIQRTQQEDSAVYLCASSLAARGGYTFGSGTRLTVV.

To note about this clonotype: The CDR3 does not close with the conserved phenylalanine or tryptophan, likely indicating a read error. V gene TRBV7-9 combines with J gene TRBJ2-7; the D gene is possibly TRBD2 (6 bases). The CDR3 runs 14 residues. Germline loops: CDR1 SEHNR, CDR2 FQNEAQ (reference sequence). The V and J ends lost 1 base and 5 bases respectively, with 12 bases between them. The DNA of the CDR3 is TGTGCCAGCAGCTTAGGCGGAGGGACCCACGAGCAGTACTTA. It encodes CASSLGGGTHEQYL.

The rearrangement joins TRBV20-1 to TRBJ2-1; 8 bases map to TRBD2. CDR1 DFQATT and CDR2 SNEGSKA come from the germline V gene (reference sequence). The V gene end was trimmed by 2 bases and the J gene end by 6 bases; junction bases not matched to a gene: 9. The CDR3 length is 15 residues. The CDR3 nucleotides read TGCAGTGCTAGATCACCTGGACTAGCCAGCAATGAGCAGTTCTTC. It is translated as CSARSPGLASNEQFF.

This clonotype was recorded many times. The chain has TRBV15 and TRBJ1-1, with 7 nucleotides matching TRBD1. Germline trimming cut 1 base from V and 5 bases from J; bases unmatched to any gene: 7. The CDR3 is made up of 15 amino acids. CDR1 and CDR2 from the germline V gene are LNHNV and YYDKDF (reference sequence). CDR3 amino acids: CATSRGQGGWTEAFF. The CDR3 bases are TGTGCCACCAGCAGAGGACAGGGTGGGTGGACTGAAGCTTTCTTT. The variable domain in full, with the rest retrieved from reference TRBV15 and TRBJ1-1, is DAMVIQNPRYQVTQFGKPVTLSCSQTLNHNVMYWYQQKSSQAPKLLFHYYDKDFNNEADTPDNFQSRRPNTSFCFLDIRSPGLGDTAMYLCATSRGQGGWTEAFFGQGTRLTVV.

The chain employs TRBV9 and TRBJ1-2; no firm D call. Deletions cut 0 bases from V and 8 bases from J, with 8 bases between. The CDR3 contains 12 residues. Germline V lookup: CDR1 SGDLS, CDR2 YYNGEE. As DNA, the CDR3 is TGTGCCAGCAGCGTAGCCTATGGAGGCTACACCTTC. It encodes CASSVAYGGYTF.

This clonotype turned up a few times. This sequence joins TRBV30 and TRBJ2-7; 11 bases align to TRBD2. Trimming at V came to 5 bases and at J to 2 bases, leaving 2 bases not matched to a gene. Germline loops: CDR1 GTSNPN, CDR2 SVGIG (reference sequence). The CDR3 has 13 residues. Written as DNA, the CDR3 is TGTGCCTGGGGGACTAGCGGAACCTACGAGCAGTACTTC. Amino acids: CAWGTSGTYEQYF.